Sequencing of this TCR beta chain was carried out in a study of T-cell memory formation after mild COVID-19. The sample holds a few counts of this clonotype. What it binds is unknown. MiXCR, run by TCRdb on the 5' RACE reads, gives a single entry per CDR3 protein. This table holds about 350,000 distinct CDR3 sequences, approximately 29% found once. Study-wide results and limits: There were some responding clones in pre-infection memory, which suggested that cross-reactive memory had joined.

V gave up 1 base and J gave up 0 bases, with 23 bases separating them. The CDR3 extends over 20 amino acids. Germline assignment: CDR1 SGHVS and CDR2 FQNEAQ. The sequenced sample was PBMCs or a T cell subset sorted from them (not recorded which). This receptor was identified in an adult woman who had mild COVID-19 (a few samples of this study predate the infection). Cell type and time point are not known. The chain couples TRBV7-8 to TRBJ2-3; possible D gene TRBD2, 6 bases. CDR3 residues: CASSLVETSVWNPSTDTQYF. The CDR3 coding sequence is TGTGCCAGCAGCTTAGTGGAGACTAGTGTATGGAATCCTAGCACAGATACGCAGTATTTT.